This paragraph covers one TCR beta chain sequence. Its antigen is unknown. This sample stems from a study of graft-versus-host responses after intestinal transplantation. The overall study: All recipients got anti-thymocyte globulin induction, then tacrolimus and steroids for about 3 years. Study-wide findings and caveats: Among circulating GvH clones, peak levels were associated with early post-transplant declines in HvG clones.

CDR3 length: 15 amino acids. The trim removed 7 bases at V and 1 base at J, leaving 7 bases unmatched. Germline lookup yields CDR1 ENHRY and CDR2 SYGVKD. TCRdb keeps only in-frame clones here, not all; method: immunoSEQ multiplex PCR. The sample carries just over 70,000 clones, 84% recorded once. The sample in question was unstimulated CD4+ T cells sorted from spleen or lymph node cells, obtained before transplant. This receptor was taken from a human donor who was the organ donor for an intestinal transplant. V and J are TRBV10-3 and TRBJ2-7; 10 bases match TRBD1. The CDR3 spells CAITAPGQGSYEQYV. DNA for the CDR3: TGTGCCATCACAGCCCCGGGACAGGGGTCCTACGAGCAGTACGTC.